This paragraph reports one TCR beta chain. Which antigen it targets is not known. Per-base qualities were not stored, and no clone one base away is much larger. This entry is derived from a study of beta chain features in type 1 diabetes (dated by TCRdb to 2016 to 2019). Notes on the research overall: Patients and healthy donors did not differ in mean age, gender distribution, total cell number or subset yield. A total of 100 million to 140 million sorted cells were examined across all samples, and the number of cells per subset was strongly correlated with RNA yield. In the study, TCRB repertoires of sorted circulating CD4+ T cell subsets from recently diagnosed type 1 diabetes patients were compared with those of matched healthy donors. Regulatory and stem cell-like memory subsets were obtained from only 8 patients and roughly 8 healthy donors, while naive and central memory subsets were obtained from all 30 or so donors.

The entire isolated RNA was reverse transcribed using the High Capacity cDNA Reverse Transcription Kit, and thus expressed TCRB transcripts were sequenced. Deep immunoSEQ sequencing was applied to naive, central memory and regulatory T cell samples, giving an average of roughly 3.6 million total reads per sample. Sorted cells were lysed in RLT buffer and RNA was extracted with DNase-treated RNeasy Micro or Mini kits, depending on cell number. Each cell subset was processed on its own to prevent cross-contamination, while patient and healthy donor samples were processed together. TCRB sequences were amplified from cDNA with the immunoSEQ multiplex PCR, producing 87-bp fragments spanning the CDR3 region. Sequencing of the amplicons was done on the Illumina HiSeq platform. The study's processing was this. PCR bias was corrected computationally using synthetic template baselines, and reads within Hamming distance 2 were collapsed, with unmergeable singletons discarded. By aligning reads against IMGT, V, D and J genes, CDR3 length, and insertions or deletions at six rearrangement sites were assigned. Within each subset, clonotype counts were normalized to sorted cell number, after which true diversity and Gini coefficients were computed with the tcR R package. Repertoire sharing was quantified using the overlap coefficient calculated on TCRB nucleotide sequences. As a proxy for the pre-selection repertoire, out-of-frame TCRB sequences from naive cells were analyzed. Drawn from immuneACCESS, this table holds only the in-frame rearrangements with V and J called that TCRdb kept. Clones are partly lost; checked studies trace under half to an unresolved V gene and leave the rest unexplained. The V and J calls and the clone size are those of that table, but D and trimming were determined from the DNA. In all, the sample holds some 360,000 clones, and around a fifth of those were seen once. Jointly, the top ten make up 0.035% to 0.05% of the sample.

Beyond this particular receptor, the publication reports: The naive, central memory and regulatory TCRB repertoires appeared to resemble one another more closely among patients than among healthy donors. At VDJ recombination sites, type 1 diabetes patients had fewer insertions and more deleted nucleotides, which implies abnormalities in thymic rearrangement. Shorter templates might have been favored by PCR, but patient and control samples were amplified and corrected together, so both groups would have been affected equally by any skew. Because the HLA sub-analyses included only small numbers of individuals, any influence of HLA type on TCRB rearrangement was left unresolved. Because cDNA was sequenced instead of genomic DNA, highly expressing activated cells could be over-represented, though the groups showed no difference in activation or CD3 levels. A moderate but significant shortening of TCRB CDR3 length was observed in type 1 diabetes patients in all four CD4+ subsets.

A single peripheral blood draw of 95 to 150 mL on average was collected from each donor into heparinised tubes. Using a panel that included CD45RO, CCR7, CD25, CD127, CD95 and CD27, naive, central memory, regulatory and stem cell-like memory CD4+ T cells were sorted on a BD FACSAria II. A purity above 98% was achieved for all sorted populations. PBMCs were isolated immediately by Lymphoprep density gradient centrifugation and stained directly without culture. Samples were stained and sorted in pairs, with one healthy donor and one patient per experiment, so that batch effects were minimized. Via the germline V gene, CDR1 is SGDLS and CDR2 YYNGEE. The CDR3, from cysteine to phenylalanine, totals 13 residues. Only CDR3 DNA remains: 39 bases, in frame from the first base. V is shortened by 0 bases, J by 6 bases, and the region joining them spans 9 bases.

Sequencing was done on a sample of naive CD4+ T cells from blood. This sample's cell subset or site label indicates: true naive CD4+ T cells. The chain links TRBV9 with TRBJ1-1, with no confidently assigned D gene. The clonotype originates from a woman between 18 and 30 years old in good health. CDR3 sequence: CASSVGVTAEAFF. In nucleotide form, the sequence is TGTGCCAGCAGCGTAGGTGTCACGGCTGAAGCTTTCTTT.